This passage covers 8 T cell receptor beta chains from one sample sequenced in a study of blood T cells in healthy people across ages. Using a J-beta primer mix together with a sample-barcoded 5' primer, a second PCR was run for roughly 6 to 11 cycles. One entry per CDR3 protein results from TCRdb running MiXCR on the 5' RACE reads. In the table there are approximately 900,000 distinct CDR3 sequences, 40% to 60% of which are singletons. Sample: blood. These receptors came from a man aged 30 to 39 in good health.

This chain links TRBV27 with TRBJ1-1; D is unclear. The CDR3 is 14 amino acids. Germline CDR1 MNHEY, CDR2 SMNVEV (reference sequence). Trimming cost V 5 bases and J 3 bases, with 13 bases left between them. CDR3 DNA sequence: TGTGCCAGCAGTACCTACTCTGCGGACACTGAAGCTTTCTTT. This gives the protein CASSTYSADTEAFF.

This clonotype was detected only a few times. The V call is TRBV27, the J call TRBJ2-7; D tentatively reads TRBD1 or TRBD2 (6 bases each). Germline V gene sequence: CDR1 MNHEY, CDR2 SMNVEV (reference sequence). The CDR3 consists of 13 residues. Trimming stripped 6 bases from V and 3 bases from J, with 12 bases between. CDR3 loop: CASRRGEVYEQYF. CDR3 in DNA: TGTGCCAGCAGAAGGGGGGAGGTCTACGAGCAGTACTTC.

This chain connects TRBV4-3 to TRBJ1-6; D is unresolved. Germline-derived CDR1 and CDR2 are LGHNA and YSLEER. V was clipped by 0 bases and J by 8 bases, with 8 bases between them. The CDR3 is 14 residues long. CDR3 DNA: TGCGCCAGCAGCCAAGATCTAGTAGATTCACCCCTCCACTTT. Amino acids: CASSQDLVDSPLHF.

This clonotype was seen more than once but under ten times. With a much larger clone just one base away, this may be a read error. The chain employs TRBV12-3 or TRBV12-4 and TRBJ2-3; perhaps TRBD1 as D (6 bases). Trimming pared 5 bases from V and 4 bases from J, leaving 13 bases between. This CDR3 has 14 amino acids. This CDR3 is CASSVGAWSDTQYF. The CDR3 region has the DNA TGTGCCAGCAGTGTGGGGGCATGGTCAGATACGCAGTATTTT.

V usage is TRBV6-2 or TRBV6-3 and J usage is TRBJ2-1; D is unclear. Germline V lookup: CDR1 MNHEY, CDR2 SVGEGT. The germline V and J ends were trimmed by 0 bases and 5 bases, with 8 bases remaining between them. The CDR3 is 14 residues long. The CDR3 DNA is TGTGCCAGCAGTTACTCAGGTACCCACAATGAGCAGTTCTTC. Protein product: CASSYSGTHNEQFF.

The rearrangement links TRBV4-1 to TRBJ2-1; D may be TRBD2 (6 bases). CDR3 length equals 14 residues. Germline V gives CDR1 MGHRA, CDR2 YSYEKL. Trimming pared 6 bases from V and 9 bases from J, leaving 18 bases between. CDR3: CASRPIGGVTEQFF. The CDR3 coding sequence is TGCGCCAGCAGACCAATCGGAGGGGTTACTGAGCAGTTCTTC.

The chain employs TRBV20-1 and TRBJ2-1; D unclear. The germline gives CDR1 DFQATT, CDR2 SNEGSKA (reference sequence). Between the trimmed V and J ends, which lost 6 bases and 6 bases, there was a span of 9 bases. The CDR3 runs 11 residues. CDR3 DNA sequence: TGCAGTGCCCCGAAGGGCAATGAGCAGTTCTTC. Protein: CSAPKGNEQFF.

The chain employs TRBV6-4 and TRBJ2-3; TRBD2 matches at 11 bases. The V segment lost 8 bases and the J segment 3 bases; nucleotides outside the gene matches: 10. Germline-derived CDR1 and CDR2 are MRHNA and SNTAGT. This CDR3 has 16 residues. CDR3 DNA: TGTGCCAGCTCCCATCTCGGGACTAGCGGAACAGATACGCAGTATTTT. Protein product: CASSHLGTSGTDTQYF.